This TCR beta chain was found in a study of blood T cell repertoires in COVID-19. The CDR3 has 13 residues. Germline values: CDR1 SNHLY, CDR2 FYNNEI. Trimming removed 2 bases from V and 13 bases from J, with 17 bases in between. Recruitment covered about two dozen US areas and drew participants whose ages spanned roughly 18 to 89 years. Cohorts were based on clinical histories the participants reported. Sequenced by immunoSEQ multiplex PCR; TCRdb stores in-frame clones only, minus some. The sample has more than 200,000 clones, 75% to 95% seen once; the top ten hold 1.5% to 2%. The sequence derives from a young woman who had recovered from COVID-19. The V call is TRBV2, the J call TRBJ1-1, with D possibly matching TRBD1 (6 bases). Sequenced sample: PBMCs or T cells enriched from blood (not recorded which). The CDR3 loop reads CASSEYNLDRGFF. CDR3 DNA sequence: TGTGCCAGCAGTGAATATAATTTGGACAGAGGTTTCTTT.